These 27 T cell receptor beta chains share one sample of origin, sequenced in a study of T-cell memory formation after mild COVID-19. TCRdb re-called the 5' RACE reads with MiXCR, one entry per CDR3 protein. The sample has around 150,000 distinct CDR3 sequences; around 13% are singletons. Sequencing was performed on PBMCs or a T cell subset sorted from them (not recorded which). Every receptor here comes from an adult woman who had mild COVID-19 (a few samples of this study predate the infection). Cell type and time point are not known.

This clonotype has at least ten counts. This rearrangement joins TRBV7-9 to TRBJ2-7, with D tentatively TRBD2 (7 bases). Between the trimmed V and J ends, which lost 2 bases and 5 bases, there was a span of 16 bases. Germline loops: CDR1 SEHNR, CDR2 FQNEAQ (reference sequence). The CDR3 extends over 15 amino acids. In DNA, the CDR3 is TGTGCCAGCAGCTTAAACTCGGGGGGCTACAACGAGCAGTACTTC. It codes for CASSLNSGGYNEQYF.

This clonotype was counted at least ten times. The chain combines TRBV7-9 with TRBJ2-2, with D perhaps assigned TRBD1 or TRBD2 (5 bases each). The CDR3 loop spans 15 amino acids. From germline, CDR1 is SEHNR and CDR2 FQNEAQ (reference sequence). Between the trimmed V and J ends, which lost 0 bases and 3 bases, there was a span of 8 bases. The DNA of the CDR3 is TGTGCCAGCAGCTTAGCCGGGGCGGACACCGGGGAGCTGTTTTTT. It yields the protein CASSLAGADTGELFF.

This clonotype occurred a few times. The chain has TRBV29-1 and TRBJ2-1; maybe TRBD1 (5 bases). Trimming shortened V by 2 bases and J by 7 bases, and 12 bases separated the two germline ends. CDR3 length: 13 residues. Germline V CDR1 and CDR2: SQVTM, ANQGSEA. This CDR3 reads CSVEQPGSNEQFF. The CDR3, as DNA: TGCAGCGTTGAACAGCCAGGGTCAAATGAGCAGTTCTTC.

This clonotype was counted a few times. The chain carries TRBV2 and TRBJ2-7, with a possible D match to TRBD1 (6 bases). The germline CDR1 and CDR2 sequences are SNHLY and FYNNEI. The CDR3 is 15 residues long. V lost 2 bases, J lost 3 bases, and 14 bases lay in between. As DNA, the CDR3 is TGTGCCAGCAGTGAACCCAGGGGATTCGACTACGAGCAGTACTTC. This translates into CASSEPRGFDYEQYF.

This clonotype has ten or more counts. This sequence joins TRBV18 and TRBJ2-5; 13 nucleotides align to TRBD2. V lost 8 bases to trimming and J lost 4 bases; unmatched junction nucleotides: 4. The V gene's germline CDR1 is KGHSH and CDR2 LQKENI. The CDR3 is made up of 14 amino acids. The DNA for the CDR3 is TGTGCCAGCCAGGGACTAGCGGGAAGAGAGACCCAGTACTTC. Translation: CASQGLAGRETQYF.

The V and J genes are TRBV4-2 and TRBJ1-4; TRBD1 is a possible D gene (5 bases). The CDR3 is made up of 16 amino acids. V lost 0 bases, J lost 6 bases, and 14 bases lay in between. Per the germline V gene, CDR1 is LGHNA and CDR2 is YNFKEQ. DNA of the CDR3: TGTGCCAGCAGCCAAGATTCCGACGGAGGGGATGAAAAACTGTTTTTT. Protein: CASSQDSDGGDEKLFF.

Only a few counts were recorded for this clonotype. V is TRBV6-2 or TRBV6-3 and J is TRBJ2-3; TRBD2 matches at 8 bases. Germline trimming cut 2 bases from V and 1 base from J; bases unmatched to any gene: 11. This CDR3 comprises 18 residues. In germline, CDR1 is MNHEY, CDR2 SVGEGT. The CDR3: CASSYEIGSGSGTDTQYF. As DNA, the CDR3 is TGTGCCAGCAGTTACGAAATAGGGAGCGGGAGTGGCACAGATACGCAGTATTTT.

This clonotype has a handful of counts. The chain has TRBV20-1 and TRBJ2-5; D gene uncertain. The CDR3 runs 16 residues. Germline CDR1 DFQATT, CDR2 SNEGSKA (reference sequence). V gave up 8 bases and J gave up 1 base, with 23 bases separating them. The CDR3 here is CSTTFRLETFQETQYF. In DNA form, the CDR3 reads TGCAGTACCACCTTCAGACTCGAGACCTTCCAAGAGACCCAGTACTTC.

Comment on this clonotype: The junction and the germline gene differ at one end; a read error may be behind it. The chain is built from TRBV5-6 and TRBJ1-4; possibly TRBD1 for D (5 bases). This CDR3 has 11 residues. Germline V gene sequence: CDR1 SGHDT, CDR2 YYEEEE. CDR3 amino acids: CASSLDRTVSF. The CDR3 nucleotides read TGTGCCAGCAGCTTGGACAGGACCGTCAGTTTT.

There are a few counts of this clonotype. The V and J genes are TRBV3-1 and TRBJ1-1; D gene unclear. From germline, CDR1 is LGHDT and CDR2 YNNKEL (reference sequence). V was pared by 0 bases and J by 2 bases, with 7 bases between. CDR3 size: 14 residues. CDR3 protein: CASSQEGVNTEAFF. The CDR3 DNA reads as TGTGCCAGCAGCCAAGAAGGCGTAAACACTGAAGCTTTCTTT.

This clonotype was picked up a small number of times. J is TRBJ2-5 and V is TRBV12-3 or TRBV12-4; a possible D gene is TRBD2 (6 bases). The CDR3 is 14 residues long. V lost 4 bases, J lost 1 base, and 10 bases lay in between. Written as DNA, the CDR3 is TGTGCCAGCAGTTACGAACTAGCCCAAGAGACCCAGTACTTC. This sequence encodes CASSYELAQETQYF.

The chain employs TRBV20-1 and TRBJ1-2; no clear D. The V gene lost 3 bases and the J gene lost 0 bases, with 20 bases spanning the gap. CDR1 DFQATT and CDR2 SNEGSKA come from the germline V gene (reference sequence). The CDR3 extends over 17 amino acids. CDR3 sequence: CSARADGTGFSNYGYTF. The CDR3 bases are TGCAGTGCTAGGGCGGATGGCACGGGTTTCTCTAACTATGGCTACACCTTC.

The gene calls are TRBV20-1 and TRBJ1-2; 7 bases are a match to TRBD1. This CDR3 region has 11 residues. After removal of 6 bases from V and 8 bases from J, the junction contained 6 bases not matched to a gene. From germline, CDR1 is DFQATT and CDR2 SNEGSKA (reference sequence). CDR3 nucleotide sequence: TGCAGTGCCCCGACAGGGAGAGGCTACACCTTC. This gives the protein CSAPTGRGYTF.

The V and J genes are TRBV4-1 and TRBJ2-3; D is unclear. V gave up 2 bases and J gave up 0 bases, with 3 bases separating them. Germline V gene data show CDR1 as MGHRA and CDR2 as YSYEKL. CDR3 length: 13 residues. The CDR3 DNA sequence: TGCGCCAGCAGCCAATATAGCACAGATACGCAGTATTTT. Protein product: CASSQYSTDTQYF.

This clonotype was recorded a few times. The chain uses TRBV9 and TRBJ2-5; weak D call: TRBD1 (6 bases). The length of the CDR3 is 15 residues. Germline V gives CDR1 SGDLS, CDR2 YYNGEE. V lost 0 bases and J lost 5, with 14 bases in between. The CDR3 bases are TGTGCCAGCAGCGTAGAAGACCGACAGGCGGAGACCCAGTACTTC. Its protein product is CASSVEDRQAETQYF.

CDR3 nucleotide sequence: TGTGCCATCAGTGATCAGGGACTGGCCAAGAATGAGCAGTTCTTC. Translated, it gives CAISDQGLAKNEQFF. The rearrangement joins TRBV10-3 to TRBJ2-1; tentatively, D is TRBD2 (6 bases). The V end lost 3 bases, the J end lost 7 bases, and 16 bases lay between the germline ends. The CDR3 runs 15 residues. Per the germline V gene, CDR1 is ENHRY and CDR2 is SYGVKD.

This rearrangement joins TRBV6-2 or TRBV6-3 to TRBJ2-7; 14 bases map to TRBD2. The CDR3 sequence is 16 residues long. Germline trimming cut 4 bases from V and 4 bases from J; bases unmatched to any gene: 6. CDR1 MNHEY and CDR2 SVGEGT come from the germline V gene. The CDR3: CASSLGLAGERYEQYF. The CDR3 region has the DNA TGTGCCAGCAGTTTGGGACTAGCGGGAGAAAGGTACGAGCAGTACTTC.

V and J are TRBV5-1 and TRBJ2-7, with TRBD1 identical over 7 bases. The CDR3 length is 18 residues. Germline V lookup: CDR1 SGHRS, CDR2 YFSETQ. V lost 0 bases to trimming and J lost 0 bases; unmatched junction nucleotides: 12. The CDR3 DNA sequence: TGCGCCAGCAGCTTGGGCCCCCCCGGGACAGTAAGCTCCTACGAGCAGTACTTC. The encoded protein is CASSLGPPGTVSSYEQYF.

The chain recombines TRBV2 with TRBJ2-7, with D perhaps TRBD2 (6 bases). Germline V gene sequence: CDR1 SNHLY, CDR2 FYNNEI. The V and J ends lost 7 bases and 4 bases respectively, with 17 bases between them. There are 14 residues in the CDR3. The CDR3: CASKEAGLEYEQYF. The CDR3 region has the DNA TGTGCCAGCAAAGAGGCGGGACTGGAATACGAGCAGTACTTC.

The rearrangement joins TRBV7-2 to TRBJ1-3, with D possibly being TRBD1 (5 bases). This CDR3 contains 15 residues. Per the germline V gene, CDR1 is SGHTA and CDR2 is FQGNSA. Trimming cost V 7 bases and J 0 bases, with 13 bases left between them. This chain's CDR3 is CASTLTGFSGNTIYF. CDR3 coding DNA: TGTGCCAGCACCCTAACAGGATTCTCTGGAAACACCATATATTTT.

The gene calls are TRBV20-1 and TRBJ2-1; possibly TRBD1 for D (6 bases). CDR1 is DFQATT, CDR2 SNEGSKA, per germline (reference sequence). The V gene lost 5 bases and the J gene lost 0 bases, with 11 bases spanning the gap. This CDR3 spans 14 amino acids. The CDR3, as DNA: TGCAGTGCTTCAGGGGCTAGCTCCTACAATGAGCAGTTCTTC. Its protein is CSASGASSYNEQFF.

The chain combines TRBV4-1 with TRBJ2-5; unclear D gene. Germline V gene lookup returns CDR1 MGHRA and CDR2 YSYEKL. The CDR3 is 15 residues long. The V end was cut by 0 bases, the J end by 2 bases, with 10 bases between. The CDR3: CASSQDMTLQETQYF. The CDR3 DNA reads TGCGCCAGCAGCCAAGATATGACCCTTCAAGAGACCCAGTACTTC.

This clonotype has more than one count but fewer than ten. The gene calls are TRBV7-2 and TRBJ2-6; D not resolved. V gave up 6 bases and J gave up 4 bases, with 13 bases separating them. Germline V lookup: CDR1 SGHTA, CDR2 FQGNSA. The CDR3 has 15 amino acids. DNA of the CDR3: TGTGCCAGCAGGCCTCAAGGGATCGGGGCCAACGTCCTGACTTTC. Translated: CASRPQGIGANVLTF.

Here the CDR3 reads CASSVAGTGANVLTF. The CDR3 region has the DNA TGTGCCAGCAGCGTAGCTGGGACTGGGGCCAACGTCCTGACTTTC. J is TRBJ2-6 and V is TRBV9; D call uncertain. CDR1 and CDR2 from the germline V gene are SGDLS and YYNGEE. The V and J ends lost 0 bases and 2 bases respectively, with 6 bases between them. This CDR3 has 15 amino acids.

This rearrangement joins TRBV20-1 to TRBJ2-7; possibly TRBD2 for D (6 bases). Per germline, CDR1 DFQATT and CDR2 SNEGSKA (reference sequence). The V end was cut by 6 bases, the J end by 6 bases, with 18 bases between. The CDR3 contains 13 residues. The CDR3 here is CSALGIAELEQYV. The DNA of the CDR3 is TGCAGTGCCCTGGGAATAGCGGAACTCGAGCAGTACGTC.

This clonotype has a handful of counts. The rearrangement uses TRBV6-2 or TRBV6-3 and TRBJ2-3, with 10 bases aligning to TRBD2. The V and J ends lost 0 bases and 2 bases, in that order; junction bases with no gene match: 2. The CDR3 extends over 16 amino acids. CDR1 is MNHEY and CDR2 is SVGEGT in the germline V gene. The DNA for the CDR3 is TGTGCCAGCAGTTACTCACTAGCGGGACCCACAGATACGCAGTATTTT. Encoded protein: CASSYSLAGPTDTQYF.

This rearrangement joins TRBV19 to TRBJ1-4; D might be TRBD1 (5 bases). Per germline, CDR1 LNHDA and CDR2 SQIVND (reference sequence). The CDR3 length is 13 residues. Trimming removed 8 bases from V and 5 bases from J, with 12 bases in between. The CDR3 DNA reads TGTGCCAGTGCGCGGGGGATAAATGAAAAACTGTTTTTT. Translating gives CASARGINEKLFF.